This T cell receptor beta chain was identified in a study of T cell responses to AZD1222 COVID-19 vaccine. Whole-study findings and limits: Spike-specific TCRs gained breadth and depth after people received two AZD1222 doses. The donor cohort was predominantly white British with a female majority, and clonal diversity may have been underestimated.

Only in-frame clones appear in the TCRdb table, and some are missing; sequencing was by immunoSEQ multiplex PCR. Of approximately 140,000 clones detected, roughly 93% appear once; the ten largest clones hold 5.4%. Worth noting for this clone: What it recognizes is unknown.

The germline V gene has CDR1 MNHEY and CDR2 SVGAGI. The V end lost 6 bases, the J end lost 3 bases, and 15 bases lay between the germline ends. The CDR3 length is 15 residues. The chain has TRBV6-5 and TRBJ2-1; possibly TRBD1 for D (6 bases). This receptor was taken from an adult in good health. The sample in question was peripheral blood, obtained on day 0 of AZD1222 vaccination. In nucleotides, the CDR3 is TGTGCCAGCAGGGGGAGTACAGGGATCTACAATGAGCAGTTCTTC. It translates to CASRGSTGIYNEQFF.